The entry below gives a single TCR beta chain sequence along with its context. The sample comes from a study of human T cells and chemical hapten exposure. Whole-study context: The variation in per-sample TCR yields arose mainly from small differences in pooled library volumes.

Library construction involved attaching unique molecular identifiers to individual cDNA molecules, which allowed quantitative, reproducible TCR counting. TCRdb reprocessed the RACE reads via MiXCR and lists one record per CDR3 protein. The sample holds 150,000 or so distinct CDR3 sequences, about 15% seen once. As for time point: patch test 1, 2 weeks after DPC sensitization. Stated treatment: therapeutic diphenylcyclopropenone sensitization with weekly scalp DPC. People who gave samples had alopecia, were 18 to 70 years old, and were suitable for DPC. The CDR3 is made up of 19 amino acids. The material sequenced was whole blood, taken in connection with sensitization to the hapten diphenylcyclopropenone (DPC). The chain couples TRBV21-1 to TRBJ1-3; whether TRBD1, the table's D call, matches the DNA was not checked. TRBV21-1 is recorded as a pseudogene. The source is a woman aged 30 to 39 with alopecia areata. Some clones in this sample may be carry-over from other donors' samples. CDR3 loop: CASSKEEGKDRISGNTIYF. DNA for the CDR3: TGTGCCAGCAGCAAAGAAGAGGGAAAAGACAGGATCTCTGGAAACACCATATATTTT.